Listed below are T cell receptor beta chains from one sample, sequenced in a study of control samples from healthy donors and cancer patients. Here immunoSEQ multiplex PCR was the method, and the copy in TCRdb shows in-frame clones only, minus some. The sample lists 150,000 or so clones; over 90% were seen once. Sequences were obtained from blood. Every receptor here comes from a man aged 45-60 years in good health. The CDR3 runs from the conserved cysteine through the conserved F or W. The D gene is left open where the match is weak. A clone size is listed for some rows: how often the clone was seen (once, few, many), or a class if it is expanded.

cdr3_aa	cdr3_nt	clone_size	j_call	v_call	d_call
CASDSTGRQETQYF	TGTGCCAGCGATTCTACAGGGCGCCAAGAGACCCAGTACTTC	-	TRBJ2-5	TRBV25-1	-
CASRGQANTGELFF	TGTGCCAGCAGAGGACAGGCGAACACCGGGGAGCTGTTTTTT	-	TRBJ2-2	TRBV6-4	TRBD1
CASSPTGSYGYTF	TGTGCCAGCAGTCCGACAGGGAGCTATGGCTACACCTTC	-	TRBJ1-2	TRBV12-3/TRBV12-4	TRBD1
CASSASGVTYEQYF	TGTGCCAGCAGTGCATCCGGGGTAACCTACGAGCAGTACTTC	-	TRBJ2-7	TRBV2	-
CASAELGEKLFF	TGTGCCTCCGCAGAGTTAGGTGAAAAACTGTTTTTT	-	TRBJ1-4	TRBV3-1/TRBV3-2	-
CALRGNTIYF	TGTGCCTTGCGGGGAAACACCATATATTTT	-	TRBJ1-3	TRBV19	-
CASIPPWGIGTEAFF	TGTGCCAGTATCCCTCCATGGGGGATCGGCACTGAAGCTTTCTTT	-	TRBJ1-1	TRBV19	-
CASSRTSGSNEQFF	TGTGCCAGCAGCCGGACTAGCGGGAGCAATGAGCAGTTCTTC	-	TRBJ2-1	TRBV14	TRBD2
CAISDRITEAFF	TGTGCCATTTCGGACAGGATCACTGAAGCTTTCTTT	-	TRBJ1-1	TRBV28	TRBD1
CASSERVAGGPTRDTQYF	TGTGCCAGCAGTGAAAGGGTAGCGGGAGGACCCACCAGAGATACGCAGTATTTT	-	TRBJ2-3	TRBV6-1	TRBD2
CASSLGRALKNIQYF	TGTGCCAGCAGCTTGGGACGCGCGCTTAAAAACATTCAGTACTTC	-	TRBJ2-4	TRBV11-1	-
CASSPDSNYGYTF	TGTGCCAGCAGCCCAGACAGTAACTATGGCTACACCTTC	-	TRBJ1-2	TRBV3-1/TRBV3-2	-
CASSPLRTVNTEAFF	TGTGCCAGCAGCCCCCTCCGGACAGTGAACACTGAAGCTTTCTTT	-	TRBJ1-1	TRBV11-1	-
CASSPGRLSSYEQYF	TGTGCCAGCTCCCCGGGACGCCTGAGCTCCTACGAGCAGTACTTC	-	TRBJ2-7	TRBV18	-
CASAIRYAVGEQFF	TGTGCCAGCGCCATAAGATACGCGGTAGGTGAGCAGTTCTTC	once	TRBJ2-1	TRBV7-8	-
CASSQDLAPPETQYF	TGCGCCAGCAGCCAAGATTTGGCACCCCCAGAGACCCAGTACTTC	-	TRBJ2-5	TRBV4-1	-
CASSPWGEETQYF	TGTGCCAGCAGCCCCTGGGGGGAAGAGACCCAGTACTTC	-	TRBJ2-5	TRBV3-1/TRBV3-2	-
CASSLGRTFYNEQFF	TGCGCCAGCAGCTTAGGCAGGACCTTCTACAATGAGCAGTTCTTC	-	TRBJ2-1	TRBV5-1	-
CASSPRRGGSYEQYF	TGTGCCAGCAGCCCACGGAGGGGGGGGTCCTACGAGCAGTACTTC	-	TRBJ2-7	TRBV7-2	-
CASSLVGGGAEEQYF	TGTGCCAGCAGCTTAGTCGGTGGGGGAGCGGAAGAGCAGTACTTC	-	TRBJ2-7	TRBV7-6	-
CASSLTTNEKLFF	TGTGCCAGCAGCTTAACAACTAATGAAAAACTGTTTTTT	-	TRBJ1-4	TRBV7-3	-
CASSTARGSEAFF	TGTGCCAGCAGTACGGCACGGGGTAGTGAAGCTTTCTTT	-	TRBJ1-1	TRBV3-1/TRBV3-2	-
CASSATGTSGNTIYF	TGCGCCAGCAGCGCAACAGGGACCTCTGGAAACACCATATATTTT	-	TRBJ1-3	TRBV5-1	-
CASSLRGNQPQHF	TGTGCCAGCAGCTTAAGAGGGAATCAGCCCCAGCATTTT	-	TRBJ1-5	TRBV7-2	-
CASSLVTGGYNEQFF	TGTGCCAGCAGCTTAGTTACGGGAGGGTACAATGAGCAGTTCTTC	-	TRBJ2-1	TRBV7-2	TRBD2
CASSLWTSGKTQETQYF	TGTGCCAGCAGCTTGTGGACTAGCGGGAAAACCCAAGAGACCCAGTACTTC	-	TRBJ2-5	TRBV11-2	TRBD2
CASRWGTTGQGALHF	TGTGCCAGCAGGTGGGGGACGACAGGGCAGGGGGCCCTCCACTTT	-	TRBJ1-6	TRBV27	TRBD1
CASSEARSGELFF	TGTGCCAGCAGTGAAGCGCGGTCCGGGGAGCTGTTTTTT	-	TRBJ2-2	TRBV2	-
CASSHMGRELTGELFF	TGTGCCAGCAGCCATATGGGGCGGGAGTTGACCGGGGAGCTGTTTTTT	-	TRBJ2-2	TRBV14	TRBD2
CASSSDRGPTGELFF	TGCGCCAGCAGTTCCGACAGGGGGCCCACCGGGGAGCTGTTTTTT	few	TRBJ2-2	TRBV10-1	TRBD1
CASSRQGNSNQPQHF	TGTGCCAGCAGTCGACAGGGGAATAGCAATCAGCCCCAGCATTTT	-	TRBJ1-5	TRBV6-6	TRBD1
CASSRIRGNTGELFF	TGCGCCAGCAGCCGGATCCGAGGGAACACCGGGGAGCTGTTTTTT	-	TRBJ2-2	TRBV5-1	-
CASSPGPPYEQYF	TGTGCCAGCAGCCCCGGTCCTCCTTACGAGCAGTACTTC	-	TRBJ2-7	TRBV14	-
CASSSGRANYGYTF	TGTGCCAGCAGTTCCGGGAGGGCTAACTATGGCTACACCTTC	once	TRBJ1-2	TRBV13	-
CASSALYRDTEAFF	TGTGCCAGCAGCGCACTCTACCGAGACACTGAAGCTTTCTTT	-	TRBJ1-1	TRBV6-5	-
CASSPPGGIYEQYF	TGTGCCAGCTCACCACCGGGAGGGATTTACGAGCAGTACTTC	-	TRBJ2-7	TRBV18	TRBD2
CASSPWFSGANVLTF	TGTGCCAGCTCCCCTTGGTTCTCGGGGGCCAACGTCCTGACTTTC	once	TRBJ2-6	TRBV18	-
CASSPRLALSSGANVLTF	TGTGCCAGCTCACCAAGACTGGCCCTTAGCTCTGGGGCCAACGTCCTGACTTTC	few	TRBJ2-6	TRBV18	-